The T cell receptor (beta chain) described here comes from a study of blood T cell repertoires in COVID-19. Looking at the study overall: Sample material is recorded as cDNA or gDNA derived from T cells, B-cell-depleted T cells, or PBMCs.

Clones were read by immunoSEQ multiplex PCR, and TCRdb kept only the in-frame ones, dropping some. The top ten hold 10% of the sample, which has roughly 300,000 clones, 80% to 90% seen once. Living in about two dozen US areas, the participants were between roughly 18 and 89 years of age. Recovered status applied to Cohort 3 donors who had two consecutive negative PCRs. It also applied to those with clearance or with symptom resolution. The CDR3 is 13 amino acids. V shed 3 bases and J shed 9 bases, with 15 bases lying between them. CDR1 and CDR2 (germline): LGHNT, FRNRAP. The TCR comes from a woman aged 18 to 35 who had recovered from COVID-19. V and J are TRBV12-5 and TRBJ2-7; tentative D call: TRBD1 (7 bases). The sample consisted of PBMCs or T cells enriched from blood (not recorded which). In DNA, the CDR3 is TGTGCTAGTGGTTTCCAAACGGGGGACAGGCAGTACTTC. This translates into CASGFQTGDRQYF. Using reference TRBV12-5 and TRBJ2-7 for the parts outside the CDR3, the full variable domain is DARVTQTPRHKVTEMGQEVTMRCQPILGHNTVFWYRQTMMQGLELLAYFRNRAPLDDSGMPKDRFSAEMPDATLATLKIQPSEPRDSAVYFCASGFQTGDRQYFGPGTRLTVT.